A selection of T cell receptor beta chains follows, all from one sample in a study of blood T cells in healthy people across ages. TCRdb called the 5' RACE reads again in MiXCR, with one record for every CDR3 protein. The sample has 1,500,000 or so distinct CDR3 sequences, approximately 59% seen once; the top ten hold 6.5% to 8.5%. Sequencing was performed on blood. These receptors all come from a man younger than 30 in good health. Both conserved end residues are trimmed from each CDR3. D genes are given only for firm matches. The size of a clone is reported for some rows only, either as once, few or many, or as a class for expanded clones.

-	TRBV4-1	-	-	ASSQDDASAFYEQY
-	TRBV4-1	TRBJ2-2	TRBD1	ASSLIQGADPHGELF
few	TRBV9	TRBJ2-1	TRBD2	ASTGTSGDNEQF
-	TRBV6-5	TRBJ2-1	TRBD1	ASSYPGQGGGNEQF
-	TRBV27	TRBJ2-7	-	VTGDEQY
few	TRBV28	TRBJ1-5	-	ASSSPGPSNQPQH
few	TRBV10-3	TRBJ2-1	TRBD2	AISAYRLAGGLRVLEQF
-	TRBV6-1	TRBJ1-2	-	ASSGIKDGYT
-	TRBV29-1	TRBJ2-7	-	SALSSSYEQY
-	TRBV3-1	TRBJ2-1	TRBD1	ASSHIPTGVDEQF
few	TRBV5-1	TRBJ2-1	-	ASSPDRDSGNEQF
once	TRBV25-1	-	TRBD2	ASSSRRGAQETQY
-	TRBV12-3/TRBV12-4	TRBJ2-4	TRBD1	ASSPGTGAYERY
-	TRBV14	TRBJ1-2	-	ASSYPGWRGDT
-	TRBV28	TRBJ1-1	-	ASSLSHQTGRAF
-	TRBV7-9	TRBJ2-2	-	ASSDGTGGGELF
-	TRBV11-2	TRBJ2-1	-	ASSPRSGATNEQF
-	TRBV20-1	TRBJ2-1	TRBD2	SGLAGENNEQF
many	TRBV21-1	TRBJ2-3	-	ASSRRTEDTQY
-	TRBV4-2	TRBJ2-5	-	ASSQTLGPQETQY
-	TRBV6-1	TRBJ1-5	-	ASRDGPGGAQH
-	TRBV7-9	TRBJ1-2	-	ASSIHRDGYT
once	TRBV6-5	TRBJ1-1	TRBD1	ASRTGSFAGTEAF
few	TRBV5-1	TRBJ2-1	-	ASSSTGLTPHEQF
many	TRBV12-3/TRBV12-4	TRBJ2-7	-	ASSSTGTYEQY
once	TRBV4-2	TRBJ2-3	TRBD2	ASSPSGSGDTQY
-	TRBV20-1	TRBJ1-1	TRBD1	SAGKGQGYTEAF
-	TRBV6-2/TRBV6-3	-	TRBD1	ASSLTGTGGFPSSYEQY
-	TRBV7-7	TRBJ2-7	-	ASSVRGLGEQY
-	TRBV3-1	TRBJ2-1	-	ASSQLHEQF
-	TRBV4-2	TRBJ2-7	TRBD2	ASSQEAGGPWYGQY
-	TRBV15	TRBJ2-5	-	ATSWRAHFQETQY
few	TRBV5-5	TRBJ2-6	-	ASSASLFSGANVLT
-	TRBV2	TRBJ2-3	TRBD1	ASHRGAGGRTDTQY
few	TRBV5-1	TRBJ2-7	TRBD1	ASSLGQGTRYEQY
-	TRBV27	-	-	ASRPRGGSRETQY
few	TRBV28	TRBJ2-7	-	ASSFSPMLGAYEQY
-	TRBV18	TRBJ2-3	TRBD2	ASSPTGRGSTDTQY
few	TRBV4-1	TRBJ2-3	-	ASSQGLLSTDTQY
few	TRBV29-1	TRBJ2-7	TRBD1	SVEGQDTYEQY
-	TRBV5-1	TRBJ2-1	-	ASSPGTQTYNEQF
-	TRBV6-2/TRBV6-3	TRBJ2-1	-	ASSPTVRPSSYNEQF
-	TRBV7-2	TRBJ2-7	-	ASSHDYEQY
few	TRBV10-3	TRBJ2-3	-	AAERGGTTDTQY
-	TRBV28	TRBJ2-3	-	ASSGVPDTQY
-	TRBV7-2	TRBJ2-7	-	ASSLARASGLDEQY
-	TRBV6-1	TRBJ2-5	TRBD1	ASSDPRDRGNNERY
-	TRBV10-3	TRBJ2-1	-	ATRRGGDEQF
once	TRBV20-1	TRBJ2-1	-	SARRGVAADPSSYNEQF
-	TRBV29-1	TRBJ2-3	-	SVEDLRGVTGTDTQY